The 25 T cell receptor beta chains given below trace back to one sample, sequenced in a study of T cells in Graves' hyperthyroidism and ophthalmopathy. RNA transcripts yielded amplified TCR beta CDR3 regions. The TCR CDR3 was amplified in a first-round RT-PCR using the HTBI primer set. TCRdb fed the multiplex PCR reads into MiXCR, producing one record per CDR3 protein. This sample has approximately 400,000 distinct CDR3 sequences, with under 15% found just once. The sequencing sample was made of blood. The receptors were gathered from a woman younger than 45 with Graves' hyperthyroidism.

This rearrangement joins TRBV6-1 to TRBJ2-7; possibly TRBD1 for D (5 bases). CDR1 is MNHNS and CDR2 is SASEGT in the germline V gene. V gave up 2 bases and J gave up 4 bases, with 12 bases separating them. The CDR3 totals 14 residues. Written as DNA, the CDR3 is TGTGCCAGCAGTGAACAGGGATACTCATACGAGCAGTACTTC. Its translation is CASSEQGYSYEQYF.

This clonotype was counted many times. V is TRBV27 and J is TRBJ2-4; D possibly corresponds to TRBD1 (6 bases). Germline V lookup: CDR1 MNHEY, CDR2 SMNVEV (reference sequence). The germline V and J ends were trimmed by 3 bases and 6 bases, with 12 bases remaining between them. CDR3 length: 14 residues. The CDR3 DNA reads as TGTGCCAGCAGTTTTAATACAGGGCGAAACATTCAGTACTTC. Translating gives CASSFNTGRNIQYF.

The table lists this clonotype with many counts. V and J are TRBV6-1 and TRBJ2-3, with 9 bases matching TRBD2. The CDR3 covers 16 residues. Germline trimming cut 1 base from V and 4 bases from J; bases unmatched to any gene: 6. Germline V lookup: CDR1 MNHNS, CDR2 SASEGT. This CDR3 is CASSEVAGGLPDTQYF. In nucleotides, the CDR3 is TGTGCCAGCAGTGAAGTTGCGGGAGGGCTTCCAGATACGCAGTATTTT.

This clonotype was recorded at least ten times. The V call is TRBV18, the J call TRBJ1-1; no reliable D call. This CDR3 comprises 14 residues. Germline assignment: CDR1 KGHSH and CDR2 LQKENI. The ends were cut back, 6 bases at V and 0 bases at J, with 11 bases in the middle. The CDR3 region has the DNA TGTGCCAGCTCGACCCAGCAAATGAACACTGAAGCTTTCTTT. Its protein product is CASSTQQMNTEAFF.

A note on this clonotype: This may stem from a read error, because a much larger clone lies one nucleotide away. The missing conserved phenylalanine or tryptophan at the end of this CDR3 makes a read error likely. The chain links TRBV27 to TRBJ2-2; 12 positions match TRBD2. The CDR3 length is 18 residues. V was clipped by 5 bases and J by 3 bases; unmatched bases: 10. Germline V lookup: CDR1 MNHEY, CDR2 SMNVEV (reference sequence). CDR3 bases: TGTGCCAGCAGTCCAGGACTAGCGGGACTTGGTGACACCGGGGAGCTGTTTTCT. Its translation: CASSPGLAGLGDTGELFS.

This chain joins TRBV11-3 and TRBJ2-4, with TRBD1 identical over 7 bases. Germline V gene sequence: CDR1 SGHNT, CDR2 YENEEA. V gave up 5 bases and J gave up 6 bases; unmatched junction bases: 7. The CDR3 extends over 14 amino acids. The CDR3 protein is CASSDRDRGNIQYF. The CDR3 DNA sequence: TGTGCCAGCAGCGACCGGGACAGAGGAAACATTCAGTACTTC.

CDR3 sequence (DNA): TGTGCCAGCAGCCGTAGCAAGTCCTACGAGCAGTACTTC. It codes for CASSRSKSYEQYF. J is TRBJ2-7 and V is TRBV6-1; D unclear. The CDR3 is made up of 13 amino acids. V was cut by 6 bases and J by 1 base, with 10 bases left in between. Germline CDR1 MNHNS, CDR2 SASEGT.

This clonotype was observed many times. The CDR3 coding sequence is TGTGCCAGCGAAACTCGGTCGACCCAGTACTTC. This codes for CASETRSTQYF. V and J are TRBV2 and TRBJ2-5; D is undetermined. Per the germline V gene, CDR1 is SNHLY and CDR2 is FYNNEI. The ends were cut back, 8 bases at V and 7 bases at J, with 11 bases in the middle. This CDR3 is built from 11 residues.

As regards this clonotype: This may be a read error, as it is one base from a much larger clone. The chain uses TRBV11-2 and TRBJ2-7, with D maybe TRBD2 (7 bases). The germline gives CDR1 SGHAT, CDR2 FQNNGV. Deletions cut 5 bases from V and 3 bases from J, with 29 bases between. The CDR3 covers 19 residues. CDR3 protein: CASSLIVQGPPCGSYEQYF. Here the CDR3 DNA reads TGTGCCAGCAGCCTAATAGTACAGGGACCCCCCTGCGGGAGCTACGAGCAGTACTTC.

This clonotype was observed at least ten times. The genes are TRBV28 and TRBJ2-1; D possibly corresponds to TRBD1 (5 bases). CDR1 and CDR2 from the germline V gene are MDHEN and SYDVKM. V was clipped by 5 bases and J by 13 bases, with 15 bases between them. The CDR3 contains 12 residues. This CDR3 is CASSLIRQSQFF. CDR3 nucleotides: TGTGCCAGCAGTCTAATCCGACAGAGCCAGTTCTTC.

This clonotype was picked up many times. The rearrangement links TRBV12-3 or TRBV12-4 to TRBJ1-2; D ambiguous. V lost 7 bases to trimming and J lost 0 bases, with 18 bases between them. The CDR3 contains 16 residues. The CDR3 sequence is CASTRTEDVSNYGYTF. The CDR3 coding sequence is TGTGCCAGCACCCGTACGGAGGATGTGTCTAACTATGGCTACACCTTC.

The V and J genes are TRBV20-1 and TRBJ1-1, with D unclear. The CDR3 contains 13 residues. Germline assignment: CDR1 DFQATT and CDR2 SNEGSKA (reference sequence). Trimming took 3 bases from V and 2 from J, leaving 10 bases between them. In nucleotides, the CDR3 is TGCAGTGCTAGGGTACAGCTAAACACTGAAGCTTTCTTT. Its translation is CSARVQLNTEAFF.

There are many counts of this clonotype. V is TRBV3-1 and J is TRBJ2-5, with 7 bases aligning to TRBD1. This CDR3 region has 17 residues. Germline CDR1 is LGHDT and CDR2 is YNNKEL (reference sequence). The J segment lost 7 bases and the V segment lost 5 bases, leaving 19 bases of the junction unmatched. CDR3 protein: CASSSRVPRGGGWTQYF. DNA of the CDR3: TGTGCCAGCAGCTCCCGAGTACCCAGAGGGGGCGGGTGGACCCAGTACTTC.

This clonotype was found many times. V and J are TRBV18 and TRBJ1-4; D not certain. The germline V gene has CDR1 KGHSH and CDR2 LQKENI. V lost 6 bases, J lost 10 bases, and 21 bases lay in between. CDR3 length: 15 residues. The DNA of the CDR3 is TGTGCCAGCTCGTCGGCGTGGGCGGATCTTCGAAAACTGTTTTTT. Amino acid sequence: CASSSAWADLRKLFF.

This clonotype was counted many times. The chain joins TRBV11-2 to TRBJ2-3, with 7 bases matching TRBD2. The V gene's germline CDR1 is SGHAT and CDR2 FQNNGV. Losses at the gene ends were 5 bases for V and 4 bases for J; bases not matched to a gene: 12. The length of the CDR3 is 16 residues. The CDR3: CASSRDRLATSDTQYF. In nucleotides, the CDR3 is TGTGCCAGCAGCCGAGACAGACTAGCTACGTCAGATACGCAGTATTTT. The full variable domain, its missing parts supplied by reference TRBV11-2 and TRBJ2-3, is EAGVAQSPRYKIIEKRQSVAFWCNPISGHATLYWYQQILGQGPKLLIQFQNNGVVDDSQLPKDRFSAERLKGVDSTLKIQPAKLEDSAVYLCASSRDRLATSDTQYFGPGTRLTVL.

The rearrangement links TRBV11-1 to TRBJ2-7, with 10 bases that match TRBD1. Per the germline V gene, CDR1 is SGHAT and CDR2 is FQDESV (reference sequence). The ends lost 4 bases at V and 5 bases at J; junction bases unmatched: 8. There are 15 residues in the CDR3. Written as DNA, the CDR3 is TGTGCCAGCAGCTCGGGACAGGGGAAATTTCACGAGCAGTACTTC. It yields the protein CASSSGQGKFHEQYF. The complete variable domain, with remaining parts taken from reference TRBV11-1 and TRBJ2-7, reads EAEVAQSPRYKITEKSQAVAFWCDPISGHATLYWYRQILGQGPELLVQFQDESVVDDSQLPKDRFSAERLKGVDSTLKIQPAELGDSAMYLCASSSGQGKFHEQYFGPGTRLTVT.

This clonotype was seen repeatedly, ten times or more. The DNA of the CDR3 is TGTGCCAGCTCACCTCCCGGGCCCCAGGCAAACATTCAGTACTTC. Its protein product is CASSPPGPQANIQYF. The chain couples TRBV18 to TRBJ2-4, with D uncertain. The CDR3 spans 15 residues. V lost 3 bases and J lost 6, with 15 bases in between. Per germline, CDR1 KGHSH and CDR2 LQKENI.

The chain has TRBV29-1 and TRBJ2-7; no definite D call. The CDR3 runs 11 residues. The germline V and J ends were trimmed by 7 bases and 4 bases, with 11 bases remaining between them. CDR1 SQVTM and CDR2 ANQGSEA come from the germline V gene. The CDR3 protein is CSASVEYEQYF. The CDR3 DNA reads TGCAGCGCTTCGGTGGAATACGAGCAGTACTTC.

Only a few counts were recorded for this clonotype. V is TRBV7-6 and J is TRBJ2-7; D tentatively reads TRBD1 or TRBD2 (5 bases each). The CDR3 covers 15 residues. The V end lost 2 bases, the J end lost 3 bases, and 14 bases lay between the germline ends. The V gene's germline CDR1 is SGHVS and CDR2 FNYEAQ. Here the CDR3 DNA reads TGTGCCAGCAGCTTAAGGGGTGGGAGCGTCTACGAGCAGTACTTC. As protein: CASSLRGGSVYEQYF.

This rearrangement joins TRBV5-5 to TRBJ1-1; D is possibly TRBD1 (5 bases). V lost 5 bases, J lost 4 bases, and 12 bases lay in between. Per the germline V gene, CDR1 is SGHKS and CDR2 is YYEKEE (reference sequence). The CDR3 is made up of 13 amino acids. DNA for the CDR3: TGTGCCAGCAGTCATTGGGGGACCACTGAAGCTTTCTTT. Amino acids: CASSHWGTTEAFF.

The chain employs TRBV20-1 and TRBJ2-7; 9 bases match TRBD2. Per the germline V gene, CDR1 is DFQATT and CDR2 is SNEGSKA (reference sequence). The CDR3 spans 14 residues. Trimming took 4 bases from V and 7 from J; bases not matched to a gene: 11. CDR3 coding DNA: TGCAGTGCTACCGGGACTAGCATGTTTGGTGAGCAGTACTTC. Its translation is CSATGTSMFGEQYF.

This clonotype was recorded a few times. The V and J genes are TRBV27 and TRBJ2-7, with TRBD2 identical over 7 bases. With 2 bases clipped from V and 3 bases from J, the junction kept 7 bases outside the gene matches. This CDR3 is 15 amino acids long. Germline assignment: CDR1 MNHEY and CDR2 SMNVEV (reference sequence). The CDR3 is CASSLRASGLYEQYF. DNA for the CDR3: TGTGCCAGCAGTTTAAGGGCTAGCGGCCTCTACGAGCAGTACTTC.

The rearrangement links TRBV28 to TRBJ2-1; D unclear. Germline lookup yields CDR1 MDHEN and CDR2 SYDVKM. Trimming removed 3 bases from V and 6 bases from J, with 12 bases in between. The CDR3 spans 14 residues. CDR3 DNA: TGTGCCAGCAGTTTTCAAGACTTGGTCAATGAGCAGTTCTTC. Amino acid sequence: CASSFQDLVNEQFF.

CDR3 loop: CSAWDLGYTF. The CDR3 DNA reads as TGCAGTGCTTGGGACCTCGGCTACACCTTC. The V call is TRBV20-1, the J call TRBJ1-2; D might be TRBD1 (5 bases). The ends were cut back, 5 bases at V and 8 bases at J, with 9 bases in the middle. Germline assignment: CDR1 DFQATT and CDR2 SNEGSKA (reference sequence). The CDR3 consists of 10 residues.

Here the CDR3 reads CASSEALGGTGEKLFF. The CDR3, as DNA: TGTGCCAGCAGTGAAGCGCTTGGGGGGACGGGTGAAAAACTGTTTTTT. This chain joins TRBV2 and TRBJ1-4, with D possibly TRBD1 on 5 matching bases. Trimming cost V 0 bases and J 7 bases, with 15 bases left between them. The CDR3 contains 16 residues. Germline V gene lookup returns CDR1 SNHLY and CDR2 FYNNEI. Complete variable domain (other parts from reference TRBV2 and TRBJ1-4): EPEVTQTPSHQVTQMGQEVILRCVPISNHLYFYWYRQILGQKVEFLVSFYNNEISEKSEIFDDQFSVERPDGSNFTLKIRSTKLEDSAMYFCASSEALGGTGEKLFFGSGTQLSVL.